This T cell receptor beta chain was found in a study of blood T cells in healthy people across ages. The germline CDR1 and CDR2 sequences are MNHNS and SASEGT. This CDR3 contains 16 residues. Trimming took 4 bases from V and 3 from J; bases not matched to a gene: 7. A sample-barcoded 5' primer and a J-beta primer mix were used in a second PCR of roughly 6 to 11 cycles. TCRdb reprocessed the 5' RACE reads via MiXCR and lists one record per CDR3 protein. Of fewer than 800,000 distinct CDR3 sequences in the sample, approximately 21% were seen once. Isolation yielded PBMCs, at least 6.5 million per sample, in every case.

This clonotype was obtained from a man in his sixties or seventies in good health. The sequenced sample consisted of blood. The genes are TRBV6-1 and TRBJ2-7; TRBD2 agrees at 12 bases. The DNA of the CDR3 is TGTGCCAGCAGTGCTATGACTAGCGGGAGATACTACGAGCAGTACTTC. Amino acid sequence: CASSAMTSGRYYEQYF.